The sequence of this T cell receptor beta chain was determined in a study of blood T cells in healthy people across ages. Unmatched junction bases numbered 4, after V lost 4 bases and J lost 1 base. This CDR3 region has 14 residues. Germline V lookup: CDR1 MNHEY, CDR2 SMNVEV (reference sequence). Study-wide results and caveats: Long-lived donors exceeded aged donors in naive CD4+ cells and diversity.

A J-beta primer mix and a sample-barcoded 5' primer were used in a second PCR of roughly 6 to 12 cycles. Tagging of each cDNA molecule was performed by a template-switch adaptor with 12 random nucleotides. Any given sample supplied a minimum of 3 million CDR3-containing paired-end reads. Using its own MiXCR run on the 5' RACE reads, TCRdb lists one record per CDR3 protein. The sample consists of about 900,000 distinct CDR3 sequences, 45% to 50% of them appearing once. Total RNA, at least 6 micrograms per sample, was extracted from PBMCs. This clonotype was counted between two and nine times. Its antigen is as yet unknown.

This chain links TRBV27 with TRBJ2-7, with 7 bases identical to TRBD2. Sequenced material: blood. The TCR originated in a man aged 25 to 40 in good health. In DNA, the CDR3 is TGTGCCAGCAGTTACCGGGGGGAATCCTACGAGCAGTACTTC. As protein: CASSYRGESYEQYF.